These 4 T cell receptor beta chains share one sample of origin, sequenced in a study of T cell clonality in common variable immunodeficiency. TCRdb's table, derived via immunoSEQ multiplex PCR, lists solely in-frame clones and lacks some. Recorded here are 11,000 to 15,000 clones, with no singletons, and the ten leading clones hold about 10%. The study, taken as a whole, reports: Common variable immunodeficiency TCR beta sequences reportedly had fewer deletions and N-nucleotide insertions.

Their cognate antigens are unknown. The sample comprised peripheral blood mononuclear cells. These receptor sequences come from a human donor with common variable immunodeficiency.

This clone was counted between two and nine times. One end of the junction does not line up with germline, which may come from a read error. The read comes to an end 3 residues before the CDR3 does, leaving the germline J gene to fill in the end. Other DNA variants within this sample encode the same CDR3. This chain connects TRBV7-7 to TRBJ2-5, with 11 bases matching TRBD2. Germline-derived CDR1 and CDR2 are SSHAT and FNYEAQ (reference sequence). The CDR3 covers 16 residues. CDR3 DNA (partial): TGTGCTAGCAGCCTGGGCCGGACTAGCGGGCCAGAGACC. Protein: CASSLGRTSGPET. In full, the CDR3 is CASSLGRTSGPETQYF.

Regarding this clone: The read comes to an end 3 residues before the CDR3 does, leaving the germline J gene to fill in the end. The chain couples TRBV19 to TRBJ1-2; no definite D call. The CDR3 runs 13 residues. The V gene's germline CDR1 is LNHDA and CDR2 SQIVND (reference sequence). The V end lost 1 base, the J end lost 4 bases, and 7 bases lay between the germline ends. CDR3 DNA, as far as it was read: TGTGCCAGTAGTATAGGGGCCGGCTATGGC. It yields the protein CASSIGAGYG. The full CDR3 protein reads CASSIGAGYGYTF.

This clone has more than one count but fewer than ten. The read stops 3 residues short of the end of the CDR3; the missing end is completed from the germline J gene. The gene calls are TRBV29-1 and TRBJ2-7; 10 bases line up with TRBD2. V shed 6 bases, J shed 2 bases, and the junction held 7 bases outside the gene matches. This CDR3 is 14 amino acids long. From germline, CDR1 is SQVTM and CDR2 ANQGSEA. The CDR3 sequence: CSVAGLAEAYEQYF. CDR3 bases read: TGCAGCGTAGCTGGACTAGCGGAAGCCTACGAG.

This clone has at least ten counts. The read falls 3 residues short of the CDR3 end, and the missing part is taken from the germline J gene. J is TRBJ2-2 and V is TRBV20-1; a possible D gene is TRBD2 (7 bases). The CDR3 runs 14 residues. V lost 5 bases and J lost 7, with 17 bases in between. The V gene's germline CDR1 is DFQATT and CDR2 SNEGSKA (reference sequence). The sequenced part of the CDR3 DNA is TGCAGTGCTTCTAATCGGCGGGGGCGCGGGGAG. This translates into CSASNRRGRGE. The CDR3 reads in full as CSASNRRGRGELFF.